The 9 T cell receptor beta chains in this list originate from one sample, sequenced in a study of T cell repertoires in cytomegalovirus infection. MiXCR was run by TCRdb on the reads, yielding one entry per CDR3 protein. This table has 900,000 to 950,000 distinct CDR3 sequences, around 32% appearing once. Antigen specificity for these receptors is unknown. The sample here was cultured CD8+ T cells from PBMCs, taken from culture after CMV antigen stimulation. These receptors all come from a human donor in good health (CMV status not recorded). Some clones in this sample may be carry-over from other donors' samples.

J is TRBJ2-5 and V is TRBV4-1; maybe TRBD1 (6 bases). V lost 6 bases and J 5 bases, leaving 16 bases between the germline ends. This CDR3 region has 14 residues. Germline V gene data show CDR1 as MGHRA and CDR2 as YSYEKL. The CDR3 DNA reads TGCGCCAGCAGTTACGGGACACTTGGGGAGACCCAGTACTTC. Protein product: CASSYGTLGETQYF.

V is TRBV10-3 and J is TRBJ2-1, with 7 bases identical to TRBD1. The CDR3 has 15 residues. Germline V CDR1 and CDR2: ENHRY, SYGVKD. Unmatched junction bases numbered 9, after V lost 8 bases and J lost 2 bases. CDR3 bases: TGTGCCATCGCGGACCGACAGGGTACCTACAATGAGCAGTTCTTC. Its translation: CAIADRQGTYNEQFF.

This clonotype was picked up a small number of times. The genes are TRBV6-2 or TRBV6-3 and TRBJ2-5; D possibly corresponds to TRBD1 (7 bases). Germline-derived CDR1 and CDR2 are MNHEY and SVGEGT. V lost 6 bases and J lost 1, with 33 bases in between. CDR3 size: 21 residues. The DNA for the CDR3 is TGTGCCAGCAGAACGCTCCATGTGGGGACAGCCTCTTCGGGGGCCCAAGAGACCCAGTACTTC. The encoded protein is CASRTLHVGTASSGAQETQYF.

This clonotype was found many times. The J gene is TRBJ2-7, the V gene TRBV7-2; no definite D call. Trimming removed 1 base from V and 5 bases from J, with 3 bases in between. This CDR3 is 11 amino acids long. The V gene's germline CDR1 is SGHTA and CDR2 FQGNSA. DNA of the CDR3: TGTGCCAGCAGCTTAGTCCACGAGCAGTACTTC. This encodes CASSLVHEQYF. The full variable domain, completed using reference TRBV7-2 and TRBJ2-7, is GAGVSQSPSNKVTEKGKDVELRCDPISGHTALYWYRQSLGQGLEFLIYFQGNSAPDKSGLPSDRFSAERTGGSVSTLTIQRTQQEDSAVYLCASSLVHEQYFGPGTRLTVT.

The chain couples TRBV5-6 to TRBJ1-4, with D possibly being TRBD1 (5 bases). This CDR3 region has 15 residues. The germline V gene has CDR1 SGHDT and CDR2 YYEEEE. V was clipped by 2 bases and J by 4 bases, with 12 bases between them. CDR3 protein: CASSLSRVNNEKLFF. For the CDR3, the DNA is TGTGCCAGCAGCTTATCCAGGGTGAATAATGAAAAACTGTTTTTT.

This clonotype was seen at least ten times. The rearrangement uses TRBV7-2 and TRBJ2-1; TRBD1 aligns across 9 bases. This CDR3 spans 15 amino acids. J gave up 3 bases and V 5 bases, and 5 bases lay outside the gene matches. CDR1 SGHTA and CDR2 FQGNSA come from the germline V gene. CDR3 amino acids: CASSTGTGFYNEQFF. Here the CDR3 DNA reads TGTGCCAGCAGCACCGGGACAGGGTTCTACAATGAGCAGTTCTTC.

The genes are TRBV6-6 and TRBJ1-1, with 8 nucleotides matching TRBD1. This CDR3 contains 16 residues. With 2 bases clipped from V and 0 bases from J, the junction kept 5 bases outside the gene matches. Germline CDR1 reads MNHNY; CDR2 reads SVGAGI (reference sequence). The CDR3 here is CASSYGAGGMNTEAFF. The DNA for the CDR3 is TGTGCCAGCAGTTACGGCGCAGGGGGCATGAACACTGAAGCTTTCTTT.

J is TRBJ1-4 and V is TRBV5-4; D unresolved. Trimming pared 3 bases from V and 7 bases from J, leaving 19 bases between. Per germline, CDR1 SGHNT and CDR2 YYREEE (reference sequence). This CDR3 region has 16 residues. CDR3 coding DNA: TGTGCCAGCAGCTACCGGAAAGAGAAAGGCGGTGAAAAACTGTTTTTT. Encoded protein: CASSYRKEKGGEKLFF.

The table lists this clonotype with a few counts. The rearrangement joins TRBV7-6 to TRBJ2-7, with 10 bases aligning to TRBD1. The V gene's germline CDR1 is SGHVS and CDR2 FNYEAQ. V was pared by 4 bases and J by 5 bases, with 5 bases of the junction left unmatched. The CDR3 extends over 14 amino acids. The CDR3 DNA sequence: TGTGCCAGCAGCTCCCGGGACAGGGGACACGAGCAGTACTTC. Protein: CASSSRDRGHEQYF.